The next 17 T cell receptor beta chains were all read from a single sample in a study of regulatory T cells in long-lasting Graves disease. CDR3 regions were amplified by Arm-PCR using iRepertoire HTBI primers to build TCR beta libraries. TCRdb re-called the multiplex PCR reads with MiXCR, one entry per CDR3 protein. The sample carries just over 600,000 distinct CDR3 sequences, around 15% recorded once. Stated time point: newly diagnosed GD, antithyroid drugs for less than 3 months. Making the TCR library involved RNA that had been extracted from PBMCs. These data also formed part of another study, on T cells in Graves' hyperthyroidism and ophthalmopathy.

Sample: peripheral blood mononuclear cells (PBMCs), taken at new diagnosis, from a patient treated with antithyroid drugs. The receptors come from a woman in her thirties with Graves disease.

This clonotype showed up many times. This chain joins TRBV28 and TRBJ1-3, with no clear D. The CDR3 runs 15 residues. CDR1 MDHEN and CDR2 SYDVKM come from the germline V gene. Deletions cut 3 bases from V and 0 bases from J, with 9 bases between. DNA of the CDR3: TGTGCCAGCAGTTTTGGGTTTAACTCTGGAAACACCATATATTTT. Protein: CASSFGFNSGNTIYF.

This clonotype was seen ten or more times. The gene calls are TRBV29-1 and TRBJ1-1; maybe TRBD1 (5 bases). The CDR3 has 14 amino acids. Trimming shortened V by 6 bases and J by 5 bases, and 19 bases separated the two germline ends. CDR1 is SQVTM, CDR2 ANQGSEA, per germline. The DNA of the CDR3 is TGCAGCGTCCTAGCAGGGAAAGGACGAACTGAAGCTTTCTTT. Translating gives CSVLAGKGRTEAFF.

This clonotype was seen only a few times. V is TRBV28 and J is TRBJ2-7; 7 bases map to TRBD2. Unmatched junction bases numbered 21, after V lost 7 bases and J lost 6 bases. The CDR3 has 17 residues. Germline CDR1 MDHEN, CDR2 SYDVKM. The CDR3 region has the DNA TGTGCCAGCACCCCGGACTGGCCTAGCGGTTTTAGAAGCGAGCAGTACTTC. Its translation: CASTPDWPSGFRSEQYF. The variable domain in full, with the rest retrieved from reference TRBV28 and TRBJ2-7, is DVKVTQSSRYLVKRTGEKVFLECVQDMDHENMFWYRQDPGLGLRLIYFSYDVKMKEKGDIPEGYSVSREKKERFSLILESASTNQTSMYLCASTPDWPSGFRSEQYFGPGTRLTVT.

The chain joins TRBV9 to TRBJ2-1; TRBD1 might be the D (5 bases). This CDR3 spans 15 amino acids. The V end lost 0 bases, the J end lost 7 bases, and 14 bases lay between the germline ends. Germline values: CDR1 SGDLS, CDR2 YYNGEE. The CDR3 region is CASSVGGGLTNEQFF. DNA for the CDR3: TGTGCCAGCAGCGTAGGGGGCGGTTTGACGAATGAGCAGTTCTTC.

The V gene is TRBV19, the J gene TRBJ1-1; D is unresolved. CDR1 is LNHDA and CDR2 is SQIVND in the germline V gene (reference sequence). The CDR3 has 13 residues. Trimming took off 3 bases at V and 0 bases at J, with 5 bases between the two ends. As DNA, the CDR3 is TGTGCCAGTAGTATTCGGCTGAACACTGAAGCTTTCTTT. This sequence encodes CASSIRLNTEAFF.

This sequence joins TRBV6-2 or TRBV6-3 and TRBJ2-1; 8 bases map to TRBD2. After removal of 2 bases from V and 15 bases from J, the junction contained 9 bases not matched to a gene. The CDR3 runs 13 residues. Germline V gene data show CDR1 as MNHEY and CDR2 as SVGEGT. The CDR3 coding sequence is TGTGCCAGCAGTTACGCCCAGCGGGAGAACCCGTTCTTC. Protein: CASSYAQRENPFF.

This clonotype was counted at least ten times. This CDR3 reads CASSVPASGALDEQFF. CDR3 in DNA: TGTGCCAGCAGTGTTCCCGCTAGCGGGGCCTTGGATGAGCAGTTCTTC. This chain joins TRBV2 and TRBJ2-1, with TRBD2 matching over 9 bases. The length of the CDR3 is 16 residues. The junction had 12 bases not matched to a gene; V was cut back by 4 bases and J by 8 bases. Per the germline V gene, CDR1 is SNHLY and CDR2 is FYNNEI.

This clonotype was recorded at least ten times. This chain uses TRBV28 with TRBJ2-3; no clear D. CDR1 is MDHEN, CDR2 SYDVKM, per germline. The CDR3 covers 13 residues. The germline V and J ends were trimmed by 7 bases and 7 bases, with 15 bases remaining between them. The CDR3 loop reads CASNPPGLNTQYF. CDR3 nucleotides: TGTGCCAGCAACCCCCCCGGGTTAAATACGCAGTATTTT.

This clonotype came up a few times. J is TRBJ2-7 and V is TRBV15, with 11 nucleotides matching TRBD2. The CDR3 extends over 15 amino acids. Germline assignment: CDR1 LNHNV and CDR2 YYDKDF (reference sequence). With V trimmed by 5 bases and J by 1 base, 4 bases remained unmatched. The CDR3 sequence is CATSQGTSGSYEQYF. The CDR3 DNA reads TGTGCCACCAGCCAGGGGACTAGCGGATCCTACGAGCAGTACTTC.

This chain connects TRBV6-2 or TRBV6-3 to TRBJ1-5; the match to TRBD1 covers 8 bases. The CDR3 length is 17 residues. J was trimmed by 8 bases and V by 2 bases; bases with no gene match: 14. Germline V gene data show CDR1 as MNHEY and CDR2 as SVGEGT. CDR3: CASSYDPTGAHGEPQHF. For the CDR3, the DNA is TGTGCCAGCAGTTACGACCCGACAGGGGCCCACGGGGAGCCCCAGCATTTT.

This clonotype appeared many times. V and J are TRBV27 and TRBJ2-5; 8 nucleotides align to TRBD1. Germline-derived CDR1 and CDR2 are MNHEY and SMNVEV (reference sequence). V shed 5 bases, J shed 6 bases, and the junction held 5 bases outside the gene matches. This CDR3 comprises 13 residues. CDR3 nucleotides: TGTGCCAGCAGTGGACAGGGAGTGCAGACCCAGTACTTC. As protein: CASSGQGVQTQYF.

This clonotype has more than one count but fewer than ten. The genes are TRBV20-1 and TRBJ1-5; 7 bases agree with TRBD1. The J segment lost 10 bases and the V segment lost 4 bases, leaving 7 bases of the junction unmatched. Germline-derived CDR1 and CDR2 are DFQATT and SNEGSKA (reference sequence). This CDR3 is built from 12 residues. The CDR3 region has the DNA TGCAGTGCTAACAGGGACAGCGGTCCCCAGCATTTT. Its protein is CSANRDSGPQHF.

The sample holds a few counts of this clonotype. The chain combines TRBV3-1 with TRBJ1-1; no definite D call. Germline assignment: CDR1 LGHDT and CDR2 YNNKEL (reference sequence). The CDR3 sequence is 12 residues long. V lost 1 base, J lost 6 bases, and 6 bases lay in between. The chain's CDR3 is CASSQVRAEAFF. The CDR3 nucleotides are TGTGCCAGCAGCCAAGTTCGGGCTGAAGCTTTCTTT.

This clonotype was seen only a few times. The chain has TRBV29-1 and TRBJ1-2; 11 bases align to TRBD1. Germline V CDR1 and CDR2: SQVTM, ANQGSEA. The CDR3 runs 12 residues. The CDR3, as DNA: TGCAGAGTGGGGGACAGGGGGAATGGCTACACCTTC. This sequence encodes CRVGDRGNGYTF.

This clonotype was detected many times. The chain is built from TRBV6-1 and TRBJ2-1, with D perhaps matching TRBD2 (6 bases). Between the trimmed V and J ends, which lost 6 bases and 10 bases, there was a span of 19 bases. Germline loops: CDR1 MNHNS, CDR2 SASEGT. The CDR3 length is 14 residues. CDR3 in amino acids: CASRTYLLAGEQFF. CDR3 nucleotides: TGTGCCAGCAGGACATACCTACTAGCCGGCGAGCAGTTCTTC.

Ten or more counts support this clonotype. The chain recombines TRBV6-1 with TRBJ1-4; D is unresolved. CDR1 is MNHNS, CDR2 SASEGT, per germline. CDR3 length: 15 amino acids. V was pared by 1 base and J by 0 bases, with 6 bases between. Here the CDR3 reads CASSEVYATNEKLFF. The CDR3, as DNA: TGTGCCAGCAGTGAAGTTTATGCAACTAATGAAAAACTGTTTTTT.

This clonotype occurred a few times. This rearrangement joins TRBV12-3 or TRBV12-4 to TRBJ1-3, with 7 nucleotides matching TRBD1. There are 16 residues in the CDR3. With V trimmed by 6 bases and J by 0 bases, 8 bases remained unmatched. CDR3: CASRLGQVDSGNTIYF. The DNA of the CDR3 is TGTGCCAGCAGACTCGGACAGGTCGACTCTGGAAACACCATATATTTT.